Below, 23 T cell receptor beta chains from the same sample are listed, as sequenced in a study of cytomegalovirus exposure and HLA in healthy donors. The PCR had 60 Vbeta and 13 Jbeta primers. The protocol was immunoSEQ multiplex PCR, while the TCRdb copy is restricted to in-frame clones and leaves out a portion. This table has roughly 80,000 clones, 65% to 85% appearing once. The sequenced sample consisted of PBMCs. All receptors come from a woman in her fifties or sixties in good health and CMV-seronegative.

CDR3 amino acids: CASSRWGGRETQYF. For the CDR3, the DNA is TGTGCCAGCAGCCGATGGGGGGGTAGGGAGACCCAGTACTTC. This chain joins TRBV5-8 and TRBJ2-5, with 7 bases aligning to TRBD2. V lost 4 bases to trimming and J lost 5 bases; unmatched junction nucleotides: 8. The CDR3 runs 14 residues. CDR1 SGHTS and CDR2 YDEGEE come from the germline V gene.

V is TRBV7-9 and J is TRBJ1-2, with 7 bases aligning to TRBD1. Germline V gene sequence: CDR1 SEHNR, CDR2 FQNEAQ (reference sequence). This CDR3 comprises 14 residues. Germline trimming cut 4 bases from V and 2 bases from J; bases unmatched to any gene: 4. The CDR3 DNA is TGTGCCAGCAGCTACACAGGGGAAAACTATGGCTACACCTTC. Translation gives CASSYTGENYGYTF.

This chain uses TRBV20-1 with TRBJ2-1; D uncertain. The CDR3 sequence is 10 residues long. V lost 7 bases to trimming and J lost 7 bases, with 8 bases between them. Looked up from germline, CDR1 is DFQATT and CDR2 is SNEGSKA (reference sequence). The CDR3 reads CSVGRNEQFF. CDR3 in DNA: TGCAGTGTTGGTAGAAATGAGCAGTTCTTC.

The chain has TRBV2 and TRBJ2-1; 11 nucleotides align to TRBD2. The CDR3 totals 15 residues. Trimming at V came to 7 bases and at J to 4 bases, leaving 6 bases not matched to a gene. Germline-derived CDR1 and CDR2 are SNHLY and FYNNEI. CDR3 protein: CASKQGLAEYNEQFF. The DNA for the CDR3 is TGTGCCAGCAAACAGGGACTAGCGGAGTACAATGAGCAGTTCTTC.

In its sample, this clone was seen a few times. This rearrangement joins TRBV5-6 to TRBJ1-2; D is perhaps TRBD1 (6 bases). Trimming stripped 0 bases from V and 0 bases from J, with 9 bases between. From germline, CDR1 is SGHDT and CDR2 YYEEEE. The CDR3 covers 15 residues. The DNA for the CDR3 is TGTGCCAGCAGCTTGGGGGGGCCCACTAACTATGGCTACACCTTC. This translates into CASSLGGPTNYGYTF.

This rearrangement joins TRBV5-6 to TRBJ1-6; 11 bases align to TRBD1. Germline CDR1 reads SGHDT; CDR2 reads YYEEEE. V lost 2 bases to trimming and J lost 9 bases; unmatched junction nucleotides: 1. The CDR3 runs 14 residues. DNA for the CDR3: TGTGCCAGCAGCTTCGGACAGGGGGCTTCACCCCTCCACTTT. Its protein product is CASSFGQGASPLHF. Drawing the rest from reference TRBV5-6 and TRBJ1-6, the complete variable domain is DAGVTQSPTHLIKTRGQQVTLRCSPKSGHDTVSWYQQALGQGPQFIFQYYEEEERQRGNFPDRFSGHQFPNYSSELNVNALLLGDSALYLCASSFGQGASPLHFGNGTRLTVT.

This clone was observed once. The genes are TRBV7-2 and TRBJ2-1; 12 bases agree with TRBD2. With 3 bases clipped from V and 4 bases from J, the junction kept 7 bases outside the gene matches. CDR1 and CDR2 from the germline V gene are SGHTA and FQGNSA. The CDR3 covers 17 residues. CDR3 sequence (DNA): TGTGCCAGCAGCTTTTCCGTGACTAGCGGGAGATACAATGAGCAGTTCTTC. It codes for CASSFSVTSGRYNEQFF.

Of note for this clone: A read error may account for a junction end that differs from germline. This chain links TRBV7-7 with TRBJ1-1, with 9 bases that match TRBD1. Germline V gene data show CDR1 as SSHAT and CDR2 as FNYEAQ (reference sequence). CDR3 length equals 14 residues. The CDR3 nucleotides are TGTGCTAGCAGCGGGGACAGGGTGTACACTGAAGCTTTCTTT. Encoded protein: CASSGDRVYTEAFF.

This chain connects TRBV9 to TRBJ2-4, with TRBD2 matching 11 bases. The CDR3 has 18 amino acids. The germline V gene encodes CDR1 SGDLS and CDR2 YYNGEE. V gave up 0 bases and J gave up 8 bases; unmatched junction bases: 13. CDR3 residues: CASSVETLAGGCLDIQYF. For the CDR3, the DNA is TGTGCCAGCAGCGTAGAAACTTTAGCGGGAGGGTGCTTGGACATTCAGTACTTC.

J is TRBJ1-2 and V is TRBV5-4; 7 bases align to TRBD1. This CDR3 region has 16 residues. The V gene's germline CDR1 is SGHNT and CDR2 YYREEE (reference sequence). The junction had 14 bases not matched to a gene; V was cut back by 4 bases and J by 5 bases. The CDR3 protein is CASSPRTGQGGYGYTF. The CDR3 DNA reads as TGTGCCAGCAGCCCCAGGACAGGTCAAGGGGGGTATGGCTACACCTTC.

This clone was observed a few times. DNA for the CDR3: TGTGCCAGCAGCTTCGGACAGGGGGGTGCGTCTGGGGCCAACGTCCTGACTTTC. It encodes CASSFGQGGASGANVLTF. The chain uses TRBV5-5 and TRBJ2-6; 10 nucleotides agree with TRBD1. V trimming: 2 bases; J trimming: 1 base; junction bases outside the gene matches: 6. The CDR3 sequence is 18 residues long. Germline values: CDR1 SGHKS, CDR2 YYEKEE (reference sequence).

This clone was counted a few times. The CDR3 is CASSPQGARGYTF. In DNA form, the CDR3 reads TGTGCCAGTAGTCCACAGGGGGCTAGGGGCTACACCTTC. The chain recombines TRBV19 with TRBJ1-2; 9 bases fit TRBD1. V shed 5 bases, J shed 8 bases, and the junction held 6 bases outside the gene matches. This CDR3 spans 13 amino acids. CDR1 and CDR2 from the germline V gene are LNHDA and SQIVND (reference sequence).

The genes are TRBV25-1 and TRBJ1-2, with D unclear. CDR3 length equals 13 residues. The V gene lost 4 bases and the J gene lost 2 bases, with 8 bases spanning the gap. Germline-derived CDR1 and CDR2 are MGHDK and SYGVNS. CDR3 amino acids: CASSVAGNYGYTF. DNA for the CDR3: TGTGCCAGCAGTGTGGCGGGGAACTATGGCTACACCTTC.

CDR3 coding DNA: TGCGCCAGCAGCTTGGCCGGGACTAGCGGGTACAATGAGCAGTTCTTC. As protein: CASSLAGTSGYNEQFF. The chain joins TRBV5-1 to TRBJ2-1; 12 bases match TRBD2. V was pared by 0 bases and J by 4 bases, with 2 bases of the junction left unmatched. Germline values: CDR1 SGHRS, CDR2 YFSETQ. The CDR3 is made up of 16 amino acids.

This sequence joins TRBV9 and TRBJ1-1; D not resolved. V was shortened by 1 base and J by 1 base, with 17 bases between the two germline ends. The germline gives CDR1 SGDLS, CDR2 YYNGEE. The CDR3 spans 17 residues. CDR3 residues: CASSVTGLREWNTEAFF. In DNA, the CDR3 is TGTGCCAGCAGCGTAACCGGTTTGAGGGAGTGGAACACTGAAGCTTTCTTT.

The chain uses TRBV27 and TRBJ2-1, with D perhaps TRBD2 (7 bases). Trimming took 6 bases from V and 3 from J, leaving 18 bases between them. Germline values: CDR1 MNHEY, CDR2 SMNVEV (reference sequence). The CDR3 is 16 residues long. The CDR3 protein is CASRFGGGHGYNEQFF. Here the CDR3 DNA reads TGTGCCAGCAGGTTTGGGGGGGGCCACGGCTACAATGAGCAGTTCTTC.

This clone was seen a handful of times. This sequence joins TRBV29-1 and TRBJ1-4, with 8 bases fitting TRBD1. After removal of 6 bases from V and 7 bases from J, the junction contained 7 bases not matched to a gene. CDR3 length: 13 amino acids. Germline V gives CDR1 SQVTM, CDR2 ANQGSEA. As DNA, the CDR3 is TGCAGCGTGTCAGGGGGCGTAAGTGAAAAACTGTTTTTT. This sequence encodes CSVSGGVSEKLFF.

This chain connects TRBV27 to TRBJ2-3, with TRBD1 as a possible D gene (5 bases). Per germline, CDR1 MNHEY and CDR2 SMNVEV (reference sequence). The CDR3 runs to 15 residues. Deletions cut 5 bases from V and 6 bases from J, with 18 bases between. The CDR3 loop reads CASSQRPPRQDTQYF. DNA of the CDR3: TGTGCCAGCAGTCAGAGACCACCCAGACAGGATACGCAGTATTTT.

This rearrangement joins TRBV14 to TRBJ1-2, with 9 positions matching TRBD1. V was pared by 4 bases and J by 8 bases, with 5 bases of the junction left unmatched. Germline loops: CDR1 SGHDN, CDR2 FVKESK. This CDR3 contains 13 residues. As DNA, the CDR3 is TGTGCCAGCAGCCTACAGGGGGCCGGCGGCTACACCTTC. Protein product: CASSLQGAGGYTF.

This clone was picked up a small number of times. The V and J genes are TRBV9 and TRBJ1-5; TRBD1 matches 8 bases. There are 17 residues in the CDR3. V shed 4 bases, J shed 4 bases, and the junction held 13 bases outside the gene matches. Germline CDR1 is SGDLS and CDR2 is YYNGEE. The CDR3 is CASSPQADREGNQPQHF. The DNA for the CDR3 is TGTGCCAGCAGCCCCCAGGCGGACAGGGAGGGAAATCAGCCCCAGCATTTT.

CDR3 sequence: CASMPSPQGTYTGELFF. The DNA of the CDR3 is TGTGCCAGTATGCCCTCACCCCAGGGGACCTACACCGGGGAGCTGTTTTTT. The chain employs TRBV19 and TRBJ2-2, with a tentative D call TRBD1 (6 bases). Trimming took off 7 bases at V and 3 bases at J, with 21 bases between the two ends. The CDR3 loop spans 17 amino acids. The V gene's germline CDR1 is LNHDA and CDR2 SQIVND (reference sequence).

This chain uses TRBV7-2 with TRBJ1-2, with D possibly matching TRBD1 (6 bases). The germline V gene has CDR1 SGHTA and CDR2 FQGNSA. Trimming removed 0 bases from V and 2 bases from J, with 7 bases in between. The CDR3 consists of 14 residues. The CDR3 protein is CASSLAQGNYGYTF. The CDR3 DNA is TGTGCCAGCAGCTTAGCGCAGGGGAACTATGGCTACACCTTC.

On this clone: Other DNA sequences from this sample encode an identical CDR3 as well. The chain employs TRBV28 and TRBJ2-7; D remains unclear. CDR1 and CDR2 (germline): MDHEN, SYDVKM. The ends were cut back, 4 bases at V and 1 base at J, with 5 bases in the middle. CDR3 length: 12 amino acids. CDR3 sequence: CASSSYSYEQYF. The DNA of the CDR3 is TGTGCCAGCAGTTCCTATTCCTACGAGCAGTACTTC.